The next 4 T cell receptor beta chains were all read from a single sample in a study of shared clonotypes between healthy human individuals (dated by TCRdb to the early 2020s). Library preparation was by the immunoSEQ multiplex PCR assay. As stored in TCRdb, this immuneACCESS dataset retains in-frame rearrangements with V and J assigned. A fraction of the clones does not appear; measured against another copy, unresolved V genes explain less than half of the discrepancy, and the remainder lacks a known reason. A total of around 700,000 clones appear in this sample, about 74% of them only once. The top ten clonotypes cover 1.5% to 2% of the sample. The specimen was memory CD4+ T cells sorted from blood. What the cell subset or site label conveys for this sample: CD45RA-negative fraction. These TCRs come from a woman under 40 in good health.

This clone was observed a handful of times. J is TRBJ2-1 and V is TRBV5-1; TRBD2 matches 12 bases. Per the germline V gene, CDR1 is SGHRS and CDR2 is YFSETQ. The V gene end was trimmed by 0 bases and the J gene end by 8 bases; junction bases not matched to a gene: 6. The CDR3 loop spans 16 amino acids. Here the CDR3 reads CASSLVASGRGDEQFF. The CDR3 DNA is TGCGCCAGCAGCTTGGTCGCTAGCGGGAGGGGAGATGAGCAGTTCTTC.

This clone was counted a few times. The chain is built from TRBV5-6 and TRBJ2-5, with D perhaps TRBD1 or TRBD2 (5 bases each). The V end lost 2 bases, the J end lost 3 bases, and 20 bases lay between the germline ends. CDR1 and CDR2 (germline): SGHDT, YYEEEE. CDR3 length: 17 amino acids. This chain's CDR3 is CASSFIRDGKIKETQYF. DNA for the CDR3: TGTGCCAGCAGCTTTATCCGGGACGGCAAAATAAAAGAGACCCAGTACTTC.

This clone has a handful of counts. The rearrangement links TRBV11-2 to TRBJ2-7; 8 bases map to TRBD2. Losses at the gene ends were 6 bases for V and 7 bases for J; bases not matched to a gene: 17. This CDR3 is 16 amino acids long. Germline CDR1 reads SGHAT; CDR2 reads FQNNGV. CDR3 sequence (DNA): TGTGCCAGCAGTTATGGGTTAGCGGGATCCCGCTGGGAGCAGTACTTC. Translated: CASSYGLAGSRWEQYF.

The table lists this clone with a few counts. Other DNA sequences in this specimen translate into the identical CDR3. The chain carries TRBV10-3 and TRBJ2-3; D is unclear. The length of the CDR3 is 11 residues. Germline CDR1 and CDR2: ENHRY and SYGVKD. The V end lost 2 bases, the J end lost 5 bases, and 2 bases lay between the germline ends. The CDR3 nucleotides read TGTGCCATCAGTGAGCGAGATACGCAGTATTTT. It specifies CAISERDTQYF.